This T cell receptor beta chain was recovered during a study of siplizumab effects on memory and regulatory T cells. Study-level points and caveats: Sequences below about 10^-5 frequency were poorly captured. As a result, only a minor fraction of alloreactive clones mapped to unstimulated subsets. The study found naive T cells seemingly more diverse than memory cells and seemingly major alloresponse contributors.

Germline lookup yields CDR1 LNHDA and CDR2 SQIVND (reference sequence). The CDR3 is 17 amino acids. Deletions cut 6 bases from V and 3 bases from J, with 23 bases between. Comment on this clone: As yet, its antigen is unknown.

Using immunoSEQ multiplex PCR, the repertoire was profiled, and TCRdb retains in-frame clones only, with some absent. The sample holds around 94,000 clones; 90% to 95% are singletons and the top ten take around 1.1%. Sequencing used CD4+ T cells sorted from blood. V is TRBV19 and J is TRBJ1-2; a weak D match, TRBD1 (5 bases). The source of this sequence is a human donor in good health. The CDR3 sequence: CASSLNYRDRRDYGYTF. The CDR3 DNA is TGTGCCAGTAGCCTAAACTACCGGGACCGAAGAGACTATGGCTACACCTTC.